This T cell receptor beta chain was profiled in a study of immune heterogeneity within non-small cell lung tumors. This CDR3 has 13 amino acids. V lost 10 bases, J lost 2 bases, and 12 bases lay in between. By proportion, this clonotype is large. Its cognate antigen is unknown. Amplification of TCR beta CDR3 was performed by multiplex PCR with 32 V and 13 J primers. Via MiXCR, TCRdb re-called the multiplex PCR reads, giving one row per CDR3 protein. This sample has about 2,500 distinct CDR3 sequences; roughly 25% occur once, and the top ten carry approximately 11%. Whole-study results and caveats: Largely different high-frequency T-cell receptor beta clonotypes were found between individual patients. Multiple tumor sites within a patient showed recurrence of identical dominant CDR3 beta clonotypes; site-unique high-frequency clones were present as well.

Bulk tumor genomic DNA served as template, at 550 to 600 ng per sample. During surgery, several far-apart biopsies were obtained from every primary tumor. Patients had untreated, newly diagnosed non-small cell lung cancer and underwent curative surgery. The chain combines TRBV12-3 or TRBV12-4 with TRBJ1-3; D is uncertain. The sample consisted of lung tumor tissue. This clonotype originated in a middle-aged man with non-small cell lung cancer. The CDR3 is CANWEWPGNTIYF. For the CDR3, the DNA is TGTGCCAACTGGGAGTGGCCTGGAAACACCATATATTTT.